This T cell receptor (beta chain) was obtained from a study of shared clonotypes between healthy human individuals. As regards this clone: Its target is not known.

Study-level findings and limits: The study found roughly 5.3% of naive CD4 clonotypes shared across a few donors.

Trimming left V 7 bases short and J 4 bases short, with 8 bases between. The CDR3 spans 11 residues. In germline, CDR1 is MRHNA, CDR2 SNTAGT. Each cell subset's genomic DNA was divided evenly among several immunoSEQ plates. Source study methods: From ImmunoSEQ came sequences covering only the junction and carrying no quality scores, so filtering differed. Sequenced by immunoSEQ multiplex PCR; TCRdb stores in-frame clones only, minus some. The DNA was the basis for D and trimming; V, J and clone size are from that table. The table has over a million clones, over 95% seen once. The rearrangement uses TRBV6-4 and TRBJ2-7, with D uncertain. The sequence derives from a young man in good health. Material for sequencing was naive CD4+ T cells sorted from blood. As to subset: CD45RA+ positively selected. CDR3 nucleotides: TGTGCCAGCAACCAGTCATACGAGCAGTACTTC. It codes for CASNQSYEQYF.